This T cell receptor (beta chain) was sequenced during a study of blood T cell repertoires in COVID-19. For the study at large: Nucleic acid was either cDNA or gDNA, and it came from T cells, B-cell-depleted T cells, or PBMCs.

Unmatched junction bases numbered 5, after V lost 3 bases and J lost 7 bases. This CDR3 contains 15 residues. The germline V gene encodes CDR1 PRHDT and CDR2 FYEKMQ (reference sequence). TCRdb's copy holds only in-frame clones and misses some; the assay was immunoSEQ multiplex PCR. The sample includes roughly 250,000 clones, approximately 80% of them seen just once. The chain couples TRBV13 to TRBJ2-1, with 11 positions matching TRBD2. Sequenced input: peripheral blood. This receptor was taken from a human donor in a cohort sampled during active COVID-19. Here the CDR3 reads CASSLGLAAVNEQFF. The CDR3 nucleotides are TGTGCCAGCAGCTTGGGACTAGCGGCGGTTAATGAGCAGTTCTTC.